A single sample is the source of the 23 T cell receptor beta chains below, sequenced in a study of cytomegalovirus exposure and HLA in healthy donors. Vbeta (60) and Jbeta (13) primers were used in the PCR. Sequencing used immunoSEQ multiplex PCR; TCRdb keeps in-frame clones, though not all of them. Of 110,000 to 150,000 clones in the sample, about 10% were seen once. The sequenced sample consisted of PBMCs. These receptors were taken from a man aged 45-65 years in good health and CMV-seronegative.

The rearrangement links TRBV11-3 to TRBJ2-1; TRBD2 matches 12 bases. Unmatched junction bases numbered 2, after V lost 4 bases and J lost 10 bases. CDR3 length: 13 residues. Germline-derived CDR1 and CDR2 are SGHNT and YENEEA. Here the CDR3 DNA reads TGTGCCAGCAGCTCCACTAGCGGGGGGGAGCAGTTCTTC. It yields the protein CASSSTSGGEQFF.

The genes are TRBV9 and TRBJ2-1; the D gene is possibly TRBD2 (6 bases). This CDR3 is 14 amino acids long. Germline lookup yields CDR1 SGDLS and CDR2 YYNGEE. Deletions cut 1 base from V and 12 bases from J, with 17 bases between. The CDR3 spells CASSVSGLLGGQFF. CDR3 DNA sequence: TGTGCCAGCAGCGTATCGGGACTGCTAGGTGGGCAGTTCTTC. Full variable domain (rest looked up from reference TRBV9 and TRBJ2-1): DSGVTQTPKHLITATGQRVTLRCSPRSGDLSVYWYQQSLDQGLQFLIQYYNGEERAKGNILERFSAQQFPDLHSELNLSSLELGDSALYFCASSVSGLLGGQFFGPGTRLTVL.

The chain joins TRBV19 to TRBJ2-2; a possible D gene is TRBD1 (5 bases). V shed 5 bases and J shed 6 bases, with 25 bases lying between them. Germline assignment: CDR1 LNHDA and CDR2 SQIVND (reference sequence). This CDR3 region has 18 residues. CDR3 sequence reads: CASSRRLGQGRAPGELFF. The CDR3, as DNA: TGTGCCAGTAGTCGGCGTCTAGGTCAGGGCAGGGCCCCCGGGGAGCTGTTTTTT.

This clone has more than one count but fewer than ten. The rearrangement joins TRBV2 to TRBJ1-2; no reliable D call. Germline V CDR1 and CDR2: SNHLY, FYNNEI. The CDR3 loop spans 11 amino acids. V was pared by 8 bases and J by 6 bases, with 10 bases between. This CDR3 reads CASEGDNGYTF. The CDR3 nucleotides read TGTGCCAGCGAGGGTGATAATGGCTACACCTTC.

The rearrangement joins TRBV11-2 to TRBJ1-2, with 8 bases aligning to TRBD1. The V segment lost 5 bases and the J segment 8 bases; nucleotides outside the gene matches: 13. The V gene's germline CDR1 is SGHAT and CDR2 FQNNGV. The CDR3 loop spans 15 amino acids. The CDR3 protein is CASSLIPGGQHGYTF. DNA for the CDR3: TGTGCCAGCAGCCTAATCCCAGGGGGCCAACACGGCTACACCTTC.

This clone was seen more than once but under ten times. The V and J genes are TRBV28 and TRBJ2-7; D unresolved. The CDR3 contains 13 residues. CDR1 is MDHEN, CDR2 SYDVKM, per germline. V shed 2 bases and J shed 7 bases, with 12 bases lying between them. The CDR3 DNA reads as TGTGCCAGCAGTTTAGAGGCCACCTGGGAGCAGTACTTC. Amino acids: CASSLEATWEQYF.

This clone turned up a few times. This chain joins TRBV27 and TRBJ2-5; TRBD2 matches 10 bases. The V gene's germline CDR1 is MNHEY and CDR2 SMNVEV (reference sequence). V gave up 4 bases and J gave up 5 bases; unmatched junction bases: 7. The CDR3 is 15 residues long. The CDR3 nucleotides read TGTGCCAGCAGTTCTGATCTAGCGGGAGTCGAGACCCAGTACTTC. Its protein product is CASSSDLAGVETQYF.

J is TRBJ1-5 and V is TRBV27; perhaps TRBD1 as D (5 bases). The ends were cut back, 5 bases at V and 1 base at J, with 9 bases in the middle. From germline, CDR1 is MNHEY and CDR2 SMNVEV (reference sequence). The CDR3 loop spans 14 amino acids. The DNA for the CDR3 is TGTGCCAGCAGTCCCTACAGGAGCAATCAGCCCCAGCATTTT. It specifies CASSPYRSNQPQHF.

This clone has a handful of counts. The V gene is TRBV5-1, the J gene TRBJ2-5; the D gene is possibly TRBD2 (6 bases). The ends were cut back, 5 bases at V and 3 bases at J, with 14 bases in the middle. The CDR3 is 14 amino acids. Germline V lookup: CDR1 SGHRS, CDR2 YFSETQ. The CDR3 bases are TGCGCCAGCAGACCGGGACTGGATAAAGAGACCCAGTACTTC. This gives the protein CASRPGLDKETQYF. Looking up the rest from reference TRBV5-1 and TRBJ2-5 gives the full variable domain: KAGVTQTPRYLIKTRGQQVTLSCSPISGHRSVSWYQQTPGQGLQFLFEYFSETQRNKGNFPGRFSGRQFSNSRSEMNVSTLELGDSALYLCASRPGLDKETQYFGPGTRLLVL.

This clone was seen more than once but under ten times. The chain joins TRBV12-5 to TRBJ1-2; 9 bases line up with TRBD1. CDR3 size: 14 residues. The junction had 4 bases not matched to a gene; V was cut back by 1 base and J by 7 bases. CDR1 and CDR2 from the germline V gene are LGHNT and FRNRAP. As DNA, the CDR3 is TGTGCTAGTGGTTTGGAACAGGGGGCTGTTGGCTACACCTTC. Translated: CASGLEQGAVGYTF.

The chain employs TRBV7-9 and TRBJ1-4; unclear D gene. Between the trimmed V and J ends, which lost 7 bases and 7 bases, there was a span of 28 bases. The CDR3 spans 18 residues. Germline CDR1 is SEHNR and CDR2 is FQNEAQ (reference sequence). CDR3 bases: TGTGCCAGCACCCTGTACGGCCTCCAGGCTGCCCTTCCTGAAAAACTGTTTTTT. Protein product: CASTLYGLQAALPEKLFF.

This chain's CDR3 is CASSPDSGGQAFF. CDR3 nucleotide sequence: TGTGCCAGCTCACCAGATTCGGGGGGGCAGGCTTTCTTT. This chain joins TRBV18 and TRBJ1-1; D possibly corresponds to TRBD1 (6 bases). The V end lost 2 bases, the J end lost 11 bases, and 15 bases lay between the germline ends. Per germline, CDR1 KGHSH and CDR2 LQKENI. The CDR3 has 13 residues.

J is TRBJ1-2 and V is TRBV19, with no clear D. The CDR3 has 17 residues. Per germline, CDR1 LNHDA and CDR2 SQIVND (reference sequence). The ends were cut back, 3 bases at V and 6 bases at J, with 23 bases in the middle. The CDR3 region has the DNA TGTGCCAGTAGTATTAGGCACCGGCTAGTCCCATTGGATGGCTACACCTTC. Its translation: CASSIRHRLVPLDGYTF.

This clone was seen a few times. The CDR3 DNA is TGTGCCAGCAGTTTAGACAGCAGCAATTCACCCCTCCACTTT. Translating it yields CASSLDSSNSPLHF. The chain links TRBV28 to TRBJ1-6; D possibly corresponds to TRBD1 (5 bases). The CDR3 spans 14 residues. CDR1 and CDR2 (germline): MDHEN, SYDVKM. Between the trimmed V and J ends, which lost 2 bases and 7 bases, there was a span of 9 bases.

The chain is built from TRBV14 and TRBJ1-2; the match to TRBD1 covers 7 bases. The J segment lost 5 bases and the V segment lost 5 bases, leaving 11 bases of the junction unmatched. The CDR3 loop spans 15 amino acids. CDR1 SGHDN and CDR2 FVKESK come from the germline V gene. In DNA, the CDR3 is TGTGCCAGCAGCTCGATACTTACAGGGGTATATGGCTACACCTTC. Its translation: CASSSILTGVYGYTF. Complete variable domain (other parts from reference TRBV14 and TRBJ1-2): EAGVTQFPSHSVIEKGQTVTLRCDPISGHDNLYWYRRVMGKEIKFLLHFVKESKQDESGMPNNRFLAERTGGTYSTLKVQPAELEDSGVYFCASSSILTGVYGYTFGSGTRLTVV.

The CDR3 sequence is CSVGDRNTEAFF. CDR3 sequence (DNA): TGCAGCGTTGGGGACAGGAACACTGAAGCTTTCTTT. The V call is TRBV29-1, the J call TRBJ1-1; 7 positions match TRBD1. The germline gives CDR1 SQVTM, CDR2 ANQGSEA. The J segment lost 1 base and the V segment lost 4 bases, leaving 0 bases of the junction unmatched. The CDR3 is 12 amino acids.

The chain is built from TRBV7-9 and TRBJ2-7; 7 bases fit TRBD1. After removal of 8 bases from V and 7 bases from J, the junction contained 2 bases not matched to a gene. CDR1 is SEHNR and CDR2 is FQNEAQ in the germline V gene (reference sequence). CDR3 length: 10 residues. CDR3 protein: CASGTEEQYF. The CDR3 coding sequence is TGTGCCAGCGGGACAGAAGAGCAGTACTTC.

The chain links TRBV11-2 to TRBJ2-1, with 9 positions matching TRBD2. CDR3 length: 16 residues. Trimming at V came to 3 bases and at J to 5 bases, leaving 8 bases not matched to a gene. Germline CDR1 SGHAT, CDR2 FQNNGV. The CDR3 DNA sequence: TGTGCCAGCAGCTTTCGTGGTAGCGGGAGAAACAATGAGCAGTTCTTC. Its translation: CASSFRGSGRNNEQFF.

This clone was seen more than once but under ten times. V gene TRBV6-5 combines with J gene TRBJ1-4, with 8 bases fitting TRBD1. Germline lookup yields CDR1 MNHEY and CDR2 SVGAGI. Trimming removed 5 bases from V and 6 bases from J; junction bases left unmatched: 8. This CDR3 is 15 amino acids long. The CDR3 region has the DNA TGTGCCAGCAGTGCGTGGACAGGGTCCGATGAAAAACTGTTTTTT. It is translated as CASSAWTGSDEKLFF.

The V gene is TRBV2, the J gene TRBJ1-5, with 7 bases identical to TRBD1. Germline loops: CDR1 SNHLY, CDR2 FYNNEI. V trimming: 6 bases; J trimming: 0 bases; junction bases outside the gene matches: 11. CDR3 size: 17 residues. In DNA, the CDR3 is TGTGCCAGCAGCGCTAGACAGGGTAGGGTTAGCAATCAGCCCCAGCATTTT. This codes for CASSARQGRVSNQPQHF.

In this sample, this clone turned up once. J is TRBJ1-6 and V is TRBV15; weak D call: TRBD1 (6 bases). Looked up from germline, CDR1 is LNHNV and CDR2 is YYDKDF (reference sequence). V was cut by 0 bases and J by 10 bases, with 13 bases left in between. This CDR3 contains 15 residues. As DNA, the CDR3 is TGTGCCACCAGCAGAGACAGGGGAGAAGGCTCACCCCTCCACTTT. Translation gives CATSRDRGEGSPLHF.

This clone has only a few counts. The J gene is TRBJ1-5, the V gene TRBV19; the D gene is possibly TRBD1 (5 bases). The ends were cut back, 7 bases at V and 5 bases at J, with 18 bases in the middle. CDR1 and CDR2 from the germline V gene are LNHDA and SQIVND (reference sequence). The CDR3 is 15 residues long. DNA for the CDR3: TGTGCCAGTACCCTCGGGGGGATGAAATATCAGCCCCAGCATTTT. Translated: CASTLGGMKYQPQHF.

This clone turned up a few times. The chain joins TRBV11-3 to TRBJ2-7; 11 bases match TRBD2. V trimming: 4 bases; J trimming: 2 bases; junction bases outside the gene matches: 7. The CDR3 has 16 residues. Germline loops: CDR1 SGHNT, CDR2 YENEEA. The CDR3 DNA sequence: TGTGCCAGCAGCTCCCCTAGCGGGAGGCCCCCCTACGAGCAGTACTTC. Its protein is CASSSPSGRPPYEQYF.